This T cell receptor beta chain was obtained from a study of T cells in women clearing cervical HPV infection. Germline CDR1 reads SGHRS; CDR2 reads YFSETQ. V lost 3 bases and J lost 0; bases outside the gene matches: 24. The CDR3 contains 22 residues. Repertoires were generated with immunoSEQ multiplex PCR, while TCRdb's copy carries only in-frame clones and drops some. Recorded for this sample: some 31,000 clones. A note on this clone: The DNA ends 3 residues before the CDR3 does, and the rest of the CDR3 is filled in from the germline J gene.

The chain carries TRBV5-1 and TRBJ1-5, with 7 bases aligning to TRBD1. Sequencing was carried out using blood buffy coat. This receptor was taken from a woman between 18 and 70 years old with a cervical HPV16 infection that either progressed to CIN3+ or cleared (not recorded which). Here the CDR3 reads CASSCPATGTDTLAYSNQPQHF. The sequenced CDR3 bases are TGCGCCAGCAGCTGTCCGGCGACCGGGACAGACACCCTCGCTTATAGCAATCAGCCC.